The sample holds one count of the clone carrying this T cell receptor beta chain. Antigen specificity is unknown. This specimen belongs to a study of T cells in narcolepsy. V shed 4 bases and J 1 base; nucleotides not matched to a gene: 3. CDR3 length equals 14 residues. From germline, CDR1 is LNHDA and CDR2 SQIVND (reference sequence). Produced via immunoSEQ multiplex PCR; TCRdb's table is partial and in-frame only. The sample includes approximately 28,000 clones, more than 75% of them seen just once. Study-wide points: Healthy controls reportedly lacked the autoreactive clonotypes serially found in patients' blood. Autoreactive HCRT-specific and TRIB2-specific clonotypes were marked in same-patient CSF-versus-blood CD4+ comparisons. Some memory CD4+ repertoires had no autoreactive clone sequences.

This receptor was taken from a human donor with narcolepsy. The chain recombines TRBV19 with TRBJ2-5, with 7 bases that match TRBD1. Sequencing input: CD45RA- memory CD4+ T cells from PBMCs. CDR3 protein: CASSTQGIQETQYF. CDR3 DNA sequence: TGTGCCAGTAGTACACAGGGGATCCAAGAGACCCAGTACTTC.